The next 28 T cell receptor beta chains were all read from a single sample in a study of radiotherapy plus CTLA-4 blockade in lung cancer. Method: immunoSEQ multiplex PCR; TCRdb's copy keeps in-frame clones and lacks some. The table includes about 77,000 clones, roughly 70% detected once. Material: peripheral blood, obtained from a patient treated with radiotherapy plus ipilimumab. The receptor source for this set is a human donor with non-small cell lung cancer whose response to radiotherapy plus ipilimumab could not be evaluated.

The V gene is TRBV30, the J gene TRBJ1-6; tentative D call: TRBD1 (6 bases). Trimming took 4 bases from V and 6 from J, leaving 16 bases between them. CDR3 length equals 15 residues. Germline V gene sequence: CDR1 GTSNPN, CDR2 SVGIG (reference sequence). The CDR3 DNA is TGTGCCTGGAAGAGGCCGGACAGACCTAATTCACCCCTCCACTTT. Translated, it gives CAWKRPDRPNSPLHF.

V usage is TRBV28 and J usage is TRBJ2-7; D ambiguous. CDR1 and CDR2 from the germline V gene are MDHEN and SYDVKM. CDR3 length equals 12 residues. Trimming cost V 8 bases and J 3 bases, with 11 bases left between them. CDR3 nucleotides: TGTGCCAGCTTCTCCGAGCTCTACGAGCAGTACTTC. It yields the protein CASFSELYEQYF.

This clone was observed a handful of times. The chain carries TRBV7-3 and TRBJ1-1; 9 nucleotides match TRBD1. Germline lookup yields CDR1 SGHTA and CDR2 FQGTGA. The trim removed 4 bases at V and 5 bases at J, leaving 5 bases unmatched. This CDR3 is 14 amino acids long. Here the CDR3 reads CASSSHRGQTEAFF. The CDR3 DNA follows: TGTGCCAGCAGCTCCCACAGGGGGCAAACTGAAGCTTTCTTT.

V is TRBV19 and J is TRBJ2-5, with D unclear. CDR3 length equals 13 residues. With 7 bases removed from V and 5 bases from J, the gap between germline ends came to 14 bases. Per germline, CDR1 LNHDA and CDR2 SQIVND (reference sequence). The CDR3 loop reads CASTLPGTETQYF. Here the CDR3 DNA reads TGTGCCAGTACCCTGCCCGGTACCGAGACCCAGTACTTC.

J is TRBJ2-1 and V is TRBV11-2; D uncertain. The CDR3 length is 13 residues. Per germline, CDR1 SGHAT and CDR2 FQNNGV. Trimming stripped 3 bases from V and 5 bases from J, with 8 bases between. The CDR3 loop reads CASSFTTHNEQFF. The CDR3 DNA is TGTGCCAGCAGCTTTACTACGCACAATGAGCAGTTCTTC.

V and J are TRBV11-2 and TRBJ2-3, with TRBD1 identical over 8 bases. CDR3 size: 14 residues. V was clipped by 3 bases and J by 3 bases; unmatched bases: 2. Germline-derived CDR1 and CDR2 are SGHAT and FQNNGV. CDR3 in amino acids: CASSFGQGTDTQYF. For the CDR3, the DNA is TGTGCCAGCAGCTTTGGACAGGGAACAGATACGCAGTATTTT.

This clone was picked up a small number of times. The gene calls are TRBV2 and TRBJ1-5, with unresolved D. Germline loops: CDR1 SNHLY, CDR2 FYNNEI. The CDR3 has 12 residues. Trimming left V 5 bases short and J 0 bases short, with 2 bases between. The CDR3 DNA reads TGTGCCAGCAGTCATAGCAATCAGCCCCAGCATTTT. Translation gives CASSHSNQPQHF.

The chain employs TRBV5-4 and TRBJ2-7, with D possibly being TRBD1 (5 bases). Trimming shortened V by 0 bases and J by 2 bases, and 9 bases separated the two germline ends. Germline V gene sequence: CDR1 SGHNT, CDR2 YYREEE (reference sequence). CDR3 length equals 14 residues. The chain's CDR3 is CASSLAAGPYEQYF. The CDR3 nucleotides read TGTGCCAGCAGCTTGGCTGCAGGGCCCTACGAGCAGTACTTC. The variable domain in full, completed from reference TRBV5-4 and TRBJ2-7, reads ETGVTQSPTHLIKTRGQQVTLRCSSQSGHNTVSWYQQALGQGPQFIFQYYREEENGRGNFPPRFSGLQFPNYSSELNVNALELDDSALYLCASSLAAGPYEQYFGPGTRLTVT.

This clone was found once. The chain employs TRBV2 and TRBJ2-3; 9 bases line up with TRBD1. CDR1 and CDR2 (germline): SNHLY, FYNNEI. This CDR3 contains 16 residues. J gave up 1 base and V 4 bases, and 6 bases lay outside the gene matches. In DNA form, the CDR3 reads TGTGCCAGCAGTGCCCAGGACAGGGGTTGCACAGATACGCAGTATTTT. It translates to CASSAQDRGCTDTQYF.

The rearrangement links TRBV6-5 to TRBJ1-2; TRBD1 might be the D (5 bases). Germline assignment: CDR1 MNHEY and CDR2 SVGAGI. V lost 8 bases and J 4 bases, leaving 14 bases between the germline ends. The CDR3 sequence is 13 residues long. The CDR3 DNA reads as TGTGCCAGCTCCAATCAGGGATTCTATGGCTACACCTTC. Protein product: CASSNQGFYGYTF.

The CDR3 coding sequence is TGTGCCATCAAGGGACAGGGTTCCGGGGCCAACGTCCTGACTTTC. Protein product: CAIKGQGSGANVLTF. The chain uses TRBV10-3 and TRBJ2-6; 9 bases map to TRBD1. V was clipped by 7 bases and J by 4 bases; unmatched bases: 5. Per the germline V gene, CDR1 is ENHRY and CDR2 is SYGVKD. The CDR3 is 15 amino acids.

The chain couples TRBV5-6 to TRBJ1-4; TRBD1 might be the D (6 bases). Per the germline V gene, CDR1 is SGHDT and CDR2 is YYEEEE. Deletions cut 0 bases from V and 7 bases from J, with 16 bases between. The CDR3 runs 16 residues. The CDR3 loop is CASSLEGGLRGEKLFF. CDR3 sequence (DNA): TGTGCCAGCAGCTTGGAGGGTGGCCTCAGGGGTGAAAAACTGTTTTTT.

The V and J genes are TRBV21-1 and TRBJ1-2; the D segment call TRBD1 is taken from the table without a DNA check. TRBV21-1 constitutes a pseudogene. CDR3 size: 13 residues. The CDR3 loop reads CAKTGDRAYGYTF. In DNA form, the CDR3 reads TGTGCCAAAACAGGGGATAGGGCCTATGGCTACACCTTC.

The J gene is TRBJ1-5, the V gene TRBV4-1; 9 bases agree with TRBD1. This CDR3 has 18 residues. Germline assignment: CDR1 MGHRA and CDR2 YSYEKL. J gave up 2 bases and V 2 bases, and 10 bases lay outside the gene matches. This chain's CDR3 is CASSQKRDRAFGNQPQHF. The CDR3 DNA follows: TGCGCCAGCAGCCAAAAGCGGGACAGGGCATTTGGCAATCAGCCCCAGCATTTT.

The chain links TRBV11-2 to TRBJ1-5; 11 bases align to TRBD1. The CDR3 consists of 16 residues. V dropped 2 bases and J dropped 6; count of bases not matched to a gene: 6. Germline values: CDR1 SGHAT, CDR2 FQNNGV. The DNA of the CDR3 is TGTGCCAGCAGCTTATTGCCCGGGACAGGGGGTCAGCCCCAGCATTTT. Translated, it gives CASSLLPGTGGQPQHF.

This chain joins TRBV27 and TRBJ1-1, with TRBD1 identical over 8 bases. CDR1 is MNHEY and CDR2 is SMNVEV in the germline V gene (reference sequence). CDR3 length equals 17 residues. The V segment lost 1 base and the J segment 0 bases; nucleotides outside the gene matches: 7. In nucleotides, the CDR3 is TGTGCCAGCAGTTTATGGGGTCACAGGGGGATGAACACTGAAGCTTTCTTT. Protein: CASSLWGHRGMNTEAFF.

In DNA, the CDR3 is TGTGCCAGCAGTGTTCCCGGGATAGTATACGAGCAGTACTTC. It is translated as CASSVPGIVYEQYF. The V gene is TRBV6-1, the J gene TRBJ2-7; D is possibly TRBD2 (5 bases). V was clipped by 4 bases and J by 4 bases, with 14 bases between them. CDR3 length: 14 residues. Germline V gene data show CDR1 as MNHNS and CDR2 as SASEGT.

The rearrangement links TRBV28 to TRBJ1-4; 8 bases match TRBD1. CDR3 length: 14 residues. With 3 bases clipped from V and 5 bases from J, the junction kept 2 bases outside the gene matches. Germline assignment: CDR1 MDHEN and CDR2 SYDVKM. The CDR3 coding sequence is TGTGCCAGCAGTTTCGGACAGGGCAATGAAAAACTGTTTTTT. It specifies CASSFGQGNEKLFF.

Here the CDR3 reads CASLDNLGWNTGELFF. In DNA, the CDR3 is TGTGCCAGCTTGGACAACCTGGGATGGAACACCGGGGAGCTGTTTTTT. The J gene is TRBJ2-2, the V gene TRBV18; D is perhaps TRBD1 (5 bases). The germline CDR1 and CDR2 sequences are KGHSH and LQKENI. With 7 bases removed from V and 1 base from J, the gap between germline ends came to 16 bases. CDR3 length equals 16 residues.

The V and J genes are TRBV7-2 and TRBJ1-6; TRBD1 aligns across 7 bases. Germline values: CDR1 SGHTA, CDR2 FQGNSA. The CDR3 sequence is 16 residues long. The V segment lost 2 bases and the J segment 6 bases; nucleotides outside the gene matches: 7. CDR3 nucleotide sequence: TGTGCCAGCAGCTTATCCGGGACAGCTTCTAATTCACCCCTCCACTTT. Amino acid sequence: CASSLSGTASNSPLHF.

This chain's CDR3 is CASSEFGNYGYTF. Written as DNA, the CDR3 is TGTGCCAGCAGTGAATTCGGGAACTATGGCTACACCTTC. This chain links TRBV6-4 with TRBJ1-2; no clear D gene. Trimming shortened V by 3 bases and J by 2 bases, and 7 bases separated the two germline ends. This CDR3 has 13 amino acids. The germline V gene encodes CDR1 MRHNA and CDR2 SNTAGT.

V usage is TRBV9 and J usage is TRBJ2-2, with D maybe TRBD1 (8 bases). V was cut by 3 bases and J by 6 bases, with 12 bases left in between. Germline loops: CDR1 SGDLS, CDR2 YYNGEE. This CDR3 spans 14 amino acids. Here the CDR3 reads CASSGQGRAGELFF. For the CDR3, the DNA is TGTGCCAGCAGCGGACAGGGGAGGGCCGGGGAGCTGTTTTTT.

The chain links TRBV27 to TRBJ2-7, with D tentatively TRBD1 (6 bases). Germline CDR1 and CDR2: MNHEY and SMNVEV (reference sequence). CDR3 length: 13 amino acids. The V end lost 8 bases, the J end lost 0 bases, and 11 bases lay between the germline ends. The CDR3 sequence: CASQGGSSYEQYF. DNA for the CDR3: TGTGCCAGCCAAGGGGGTAGCTCCTACGAGCAGTACTTC.

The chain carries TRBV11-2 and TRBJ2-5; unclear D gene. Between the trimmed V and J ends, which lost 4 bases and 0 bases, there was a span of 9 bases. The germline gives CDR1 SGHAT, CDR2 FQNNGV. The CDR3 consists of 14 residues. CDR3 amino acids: CASSSSMYQETQYF. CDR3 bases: TGTGCCAGCAGCTCTTCTATGTACCAAGAGACCCAGTACTTC. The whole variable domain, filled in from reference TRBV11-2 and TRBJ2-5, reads EAGVAQSPRYKIIEKRQSVAFWCNPISGHATLYWYQQILGQGPKLLIQFQNNGVVDDSQLPKDRFSAERLKGVDSTLKIQPAKLEDSAVYLCASSSSMYQETQYFGPGTRLLVL.

The CDR3 spells CATSRGGGTGGQETQYF. As DNA, the CDR3 is TGTGCCACCAGCAGAGGGGGAGGAACCGGGGGCCAAGAGACCCAGTACTTC. The chain is built from TRBV15 and TRBJ2-5; D is possibly TRBD2 (6 bases). Germline loops: CDR1 LNHNV, CDR2 YYDKDF (reference sequence). The V gene lost 1 base and the J gene lost 1 base, with 16 bases spanning the gap. The CDR3 is 17 residues long.

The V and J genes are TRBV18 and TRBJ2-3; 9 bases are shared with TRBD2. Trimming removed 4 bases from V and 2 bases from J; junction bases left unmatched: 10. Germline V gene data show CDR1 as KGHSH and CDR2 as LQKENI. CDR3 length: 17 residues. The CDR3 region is CASSHGASGVPTDTQYF. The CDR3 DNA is TGTGCCAGCTCACACGGGGCTAGCGGGGTACCCACAGATACGCAGTATTTT.

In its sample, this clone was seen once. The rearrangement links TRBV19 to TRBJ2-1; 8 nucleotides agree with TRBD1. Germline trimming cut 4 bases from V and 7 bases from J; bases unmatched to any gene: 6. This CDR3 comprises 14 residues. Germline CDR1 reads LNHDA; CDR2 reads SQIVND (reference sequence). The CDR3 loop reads CASSTGGRENEQFF. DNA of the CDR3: TGTGCCAGTAGTACAGGGGGCAGGGAAAATGAGCAGTTCTTC.

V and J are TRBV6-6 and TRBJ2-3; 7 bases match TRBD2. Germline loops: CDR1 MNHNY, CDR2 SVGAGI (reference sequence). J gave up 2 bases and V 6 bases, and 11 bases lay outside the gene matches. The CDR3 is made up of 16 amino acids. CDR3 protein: CASSTRRGLATDTQYF. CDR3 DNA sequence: TGTGCCAGCAGCACTCGGCGGGGGTTGGCCACAGATACGCAGTATTTT.